This TCR beta chain stems from a study of breast tumors, draining lymph nodes, adjacent tissues. The study's findings and limits: Tumors had less TCR diversity than lymph nodes, more than nontumor tissue.

The table lists this clonotype with many counts. The antigen is unknown. From the multiplex PCR reads, TCRdb called clonotypes with MiXCR, one entry per CDR3 protein. Of 150,000 to 250,000 distinct CDR3 sequences in the sample, 30% to 40% were seen once. Axillary draining lymph nodes of breast cancer patients supplied the node samples. Trimming took 5 bases from V and 6 from J; bases not matched to a gene: 7. The CDR3 spans 14 residues. CDR1 and CDR2 (germline): SGHVS, FQNEAQ. This sequence was found in a female donor with breast cancer. Some clones in this sample may be carry-over from other donors' samples. The rearrangement links TRBV7-8 to TRBJ2-1, with TRBD1 identical over 7 bases. The sequenced sample consisted of axillary lymph node tissue. The CDR3: CASSPSTGPNEQFF. CDR3 bases: TGTGCCAGCAGCCCATCGACAGGGCCCAATGAGCAGTTCTTC. The full variable domain, its missing parts supplied by reference TRBV7-8 and TRBJ2-1, is GAGVSQSPRYKVAKRGQDVALRCDPISGHVSLFWYQQALGQGPEFLTYFQNEAQLDKSGLPSDRFFAERPEGSVSTLKIQRTQQEDSAVYLCASSPSTGPNEQFFGPGTRLTVL.